The 24 T cell receptor beta chains below come from one sample, sequenced in a study of cytomegalovirus exposure and HLA in healthy donors. Both 60 Vbeta primers and 13 Jbeta primers went into the PCR. This table comes from immunoSEQ multiplex PCR, and its TCRdb copy is limited to in-frame clones, with some not included. The listing records 110,000 to 150,000 clones. Sequencing was performed on PBMCs. These receptors originate from a man in his forties or fifties in good health and CMV-seronegative.

The chain couples TRBV4-1 to TRBJ1-2; D ambiguous. CDR3 size: 14 residues. Per germline, CDR1 MGHRA and CDR2 YSYEKL. Trimming pared 3 bases from V and 3 bases from J, leaving 11 bases between. CDR3 nucleotide sequence: TGCGCCAGCAGCCACCCCTTAACGGACTATGGCTACACCTTC. Translation: CASSHPLTDYGYTF.

V usage is TRBV9 and J usage is TRBJ2-5, with D perhaps matching TRBD2 (6 bases). Germline V gene lookup returns CDR1 SGDLS and CDR2 YYNGEE. There are 14 residues in the CDR3. V was cut by 6 bases and J by 3 bases, with 15 bases left in between. CDR3 coding DNA: TGTGCCAGCACCCCAGGTGGAGGGGAAGAGACCCAGTACTTC. Translation: CASTPGGGEETQYF.

This chain uses TRBV4-3 with TRBJ1-4; 7 nucleotides match TRBD1. This CDR3 contains 15 residues. V was pared by 0 bases and J by 7 bases, with 5 bases of the junction left unmatched. Germline V gene data show CDR1 as LGHNA and CDR2 as YSLEER. The CDR3 protein is CASSQDFQGGEKLFF. CDR3 DNA: TGCGCCAGCAGCCAAGATTTCCAGGGGGGTGAAAAACTGTTTTTT.

The chain recombines TRBV4-2 with TRBJ2-3; the match to TRBD2 covers 7 bases. The CDR3 has 15 amino acids. Germline values: CDR1 LGHNA, CDR2 YNFKEQ. The junction had 5 bases not matched to a gene; V was cut back by 4 bases and J by 1 base. In nucleotides, the CDR3 is TGTGCCAGCAGCCTCACAACTAGCGGCACAGATACGCAGTATTTT. Its translation: CASSLTTSGTDTQYF.

The CDR3 loop is CASRRDRDDQPQHF. The CDR3 nucleotides read TGTGCCAGCAGGCGCGACAGGGACGATCAGCCCCAGCATTTT. The chain carries TRBV6-6 and TRBJ1-5; 7 positions match TRBD1. This CDR3 comprises 14 residues. Germline CDR1 reads MNHNY; CDR2 reads SVGAGI (reference sequence). J lost 5 bases, V lost 6 bases, and 7 bases had no gene match.

V is TRBV10-3 and J is TRBJ2-3, with TRBD1 as a possible D gene (5 bases). CDR1 and CDR2 (germline): ENHRY, SYGVKD. CDR3 length equals 15 residues. Trimming left V 2 bases short and J 2 bases short, with 11 bases between. CDR3 loop: CAISEGQGNTDTQYF. The CDR3 nucleotides are TGTGCCATCAGTGAGGGGCAGGGAAACACAGATACGCAGTATTTT.

V usage is TRBV5-8 and J usage is TRBJ1-5; the D gene is possibly TRBD1 (6 bases). The ends were cut back, 3 bases at V and 0 bases at J, with 16 bases in the middle. Per germline, CDR1 SGHTS and CDR2 YDEGEE. The CDR3 spans 17 residues. The CDR3 is CASSWTDRRYSNQPQHF. The DNA for the CDR3 is TGTGCCAGCAGCTGGACCGACAGGAGATATAGCAATCAGCCCCAGCATTTT.

The chain couples TRBV5-1 to TRBJ1-1, with a possible D match to TRBD1 (6 bases). The CDR3 contains 14 residues. The V end lost 4 bases, the J end lost 8 bases, and 18 bases lay between the germline ends. CDR1 is SGHRS and CDR2 is YFSETQ in the germline V gene. CDR3 nucleotides: TGCGCCAGCAGCCAGTCAGGACAGAGGGCAGAAGCTTTCTTT. Translation: CASSQSGQRAEAFF.

The chain joins TRBV10-3 to TRBJ2-7; 11 positions agree with TRBD1. J lost 3 bases, V lost 6 bases, and 10 bases had no gene match. Per germline, CDR1 ENHRY and CDR2 SYGVKD. The CDR3 contains 16 residues. CDR3 protein: CAISFDPGQGGYEQYF. DNA of the CDR3: TGTGCCATCAGCTTCGATCCGGGACAGGGGGGCTACGAGCAGTACTTC.

V gene TRBV4-2 combines with J gene TRBJ1-1; D is possibly TRBD1 (6 bases). The CDR3 runs to 16 residues. The V gene's germline CDR1 is LGHNA and CDR2 YNFKEQ. The germline V and J ends were trimmed by 1 base and 1 base, with 13 bases remaining between them. In nucleotides, the CDR3 is TGTGCCAGCAGCCAAGGAATAGGGGGTTCGAACACTGAAGCTTTCTTT. Residues: CASSQGIGGSNTEAFF.

The chain employs TRBV10-3 and TRBJ2-1; 9 bases line up with TRBD1. There are 11 residues in the CDR3. The trim removed 10 bases at V and 6 bases at J, leaving 1 base unmatched. CDR1 and CDR2 from the germline V gene are ENHRY and SYGVKD. The CDR3 DNA reads as TGTGCCACACAGGGGGCCAATGAGCAGTTCTTC. Its protein is CATQGANEQFF.

The chain uses TRBV19 and TRBJ2-7; TRBD1 aligns across 7 bases. The CDR3 sequence is 15 residues long. After removal of 10 bases from V and 1 base from J, the junction contained 13 bases not matched to a gene. Per germline, CDR1 LNHDA and CDR2 SQIVND (reference sequence). The CDR3 sequence is CATQTNRGGSYEQYF. The CDR3 region has the DNA TGTGCCACCCAAACCAACAGGGGTGGGTCCTACGAGCAGTACTTC.

This chain joins TRBV18 and TRBJ2-5, with TRBD1 matching 8 bases. V was clipped by 3 bases and J by 2 bases; unmatched bases: 8. The CDR3 consists of 16 residues. Germline lookup yields CDR1 KGHSH and CDR2 LQKENI. The CDR3 region has the DNA TGTGCCAGCTCACCTTTGGTCTGGACAGGGCAAGAGACCCAGTACTTC. It translates to CASSPLVWTGQETQYF.

The chain recombines TRBV19 with TRBJ1-1; TRBD1 matches 9 bases. V gave up 5 bases and J gave up 4 bases; unmatched junction bases: 8. CDR1 is LNHDA and CDR2 is SQIVND in the germline V gene (reference sequence). This CDR3 region has 15 residues. CDR3 nucleotide sequence: TGTGCCAGTAGTCCTTGGACAGGGGCCCTCACTGAAGCTTTCTTT. It translates to CASSPWTGALTEAFF.

The chain uses TRBV7-2 and TRBJ2-7, with D maybe TRBD2 (6 bases). The germline gives CDR1 SGHTA, CDR2 FQGNSA. Trimming left V 0 bases short and J 3 bases short, with 6 bases between. This CDR3 spans 13 amino acids. For the CDR3, the DNA is TGTGCCAGCAGCTTAGCGGGGGGCTACGAGCAGTACTTC. Encoded protein: CASSLAGGYEQYF.

The genes are TRBV6-5 and TRBJ1-5; 7 bases agree with TRBD1. The ends lost 2 bases at V and 3 bases at J; junction bases unmatched: 1. The CDR3 consists of 14 residues. CDR1 and CDR2 (germline): MNHEY, SVGAGI. CDR3 sequence (DNA): TGTGCCAGCAGTTACGACAGGGACAATCAGCCCCAGCATTTT. It is translated as CASSYDRDNQPQHF.

CDR3 in amino acids: CASSLSGKNYGYTF. The CDR3 nucleotides are TGTGCCAGCAGTTTATCCGGGAAAAACTATGGCTACACCTTC. The gene calls are TRBV28 and TRBJ1-2; D not resolved. The V end was cut by 1 base, the J end by 2 bases, with 8 bases between. The CDR3 runs 14 residues. CDR1 is MDHEN and CDR2 is SYDVKM in the germline V gene.

The gene calls are TRBV6-5 and TRBJ1-6; 7 bases match TRBD1. The V gene end was trimmed by 2 bases and the J gene end by 9 bases; junction bases not matched to a gene: 4. This CDR3 is 14 amino acids long. Germline loops: CDR1 MNHEY, CDR2 SVGAGI. CDR3 sequence reads: CASSYDRVSSPLHF. In nucleotides, the CDR3 is TGTGCCAGCAGTTACGACAGGGTCAGTTCACCCCTCCACTTT.

The J gene is TRBJ1-5, the V gene TRBV2, with D perhaps TRBD1 (6 bases). The CDR3 sequence is 15 residues long. V was clipped by 1 base and J by 5 bases, with 12 bases between them. The germline V gene encodes CDR1 SNHLY and CDR2 FYNNEI. The CDR3, as DNA: TGTGCCAGCAGTGAAGGTGGGGGCTCGTATCAGCCCCAGCATTTT. Translation gives CASSEGGGSYQPQHF.

V gene TRBV7-2 combines with J gene TRBJ2-6; D might be TRBD1 (6 bases). From germline, CDR1 is SGHTA and CDR2 FQGNSA. Deletions cut 1 base from V and 4 bases from J, with 14 bases between. The CDR3 extends over 17 amino acids. The DNA for the CDR3 is TGTGCCAGCAGCTTAGAGGCAGGGGCAGGGGGGGCCAACGTCCTGACTTTC. It yields the protein CASSLEAGAGGANVLTF.

The V gene is TRBV6-6, the J gene TRBJ1-1; D possibly corresponds to TRBD1 (5 bases). V lost 0 bases and J 1 base, leaving 12 bases between the germline ends. The CDR3 runs to 16 residues. The V gene's germline CDR1 is MNHNY and CDR2 SVGAGI (reference sequence). CDR3 nucleotide sequence: TGTGCCAGCAGTTACTCGATGGGGGGGGAGAACACTGAAGCTTTCTTT. It is translated as CASSYSMGGENTEAFF.

The chain has TRBV5-5 and TRBJ2-7; no clear D gene. The CDR3 covers 15 residues. CDR1 is SGHKS, CDR2 YYEKEE, per germline (reference sequence). Deletions cut 0 bases from V and 1 base from J, with 11 bases between. This chain's CDR3 is CASSLGSARSYEQYF. Written as DNA, the CDR3 is TGTGCCAGCAGCTTGGGCAGCGCACGTTCCTACGAGCAGTACTTC.

Note on this clone: Sequence at one end of the junction differs from germline and may be a read error. J is TRBJ2-6 and V is TRBV7-6, with 11 bases identical to TRBD2. This CDR3 is built from 18 residues. CDR1 is SGHVS and CDR2 is FNYEAQ in the germline V gene. This chain's CDR3 is CASSLAGGPSSGANVLTF. In DNA, the CDR3 is TGTGCCAGCAGCCTAGCGGGGGGACCTAGCTCTGGGGCCAACGTCCTGACTTTC.

The chain is built from TRBV7-9 and TRBJ2-7; 11 nucleotides agree with TRBD2. Per germline, CDR1 SEHNR and CDR2 FQNEAQ (reference sequence). This CDR3 comprises 15 residues. V was clipped by 5 bases and J by 6 bases; unmatched bases: 9. The CDR3 bases are TGTGCCAGCAGCCCCGGGACTAGCGGTTTCCTCGAGCAGTACTTC. This translates into CASSPGTSGFLEQYF. Drawing the rest from reference TRBV7-9 and TRBJ2-7, the complete variable domain is DTGVSQNPRHKITKRGQNVTFRCDPISEHNRLYWYRQTLGQGPEFLTYFQNEAQLEKSRLLSDRFSAERPKGSFSTLEIQRTEQGDSAMYLCASSPGTSGFLEQYFGPGTRLTVT.